The 25 T cell receptor beta chains presented below share a single source sample, sequenced in a study of Ad26.COV2.S vaccination and SARS-CoV-2 variants (dated by TCRdb to about 2021). Preparation of the library involved the immunoSEQ multiplex PCR assay. In its TCRdb copy, this immuneACCESS table keeps in-frame sequences only and misses some clones. Where compared with another copy, unresolved V genes explain less than half of these, and the others have no known cause. In this sample the table shows around 420,000 clones, roughly 88% of which occur a single time. The leading ten clones occupy approximately 4% of the sample. This specimen's treatment or condition label, per the study, means: around 19 received Ad26.COV2.S at low or high dose, single or two shots; 5 received placebo; per-sample allocation not given. Repertoires of vaccine and placebo recipients were sequenced from samples collected on day 63 after the first injection.

This material consisted of peripheral blood, taken in a trial of Ad26.COV2.S vaccine versus placebo. The receptors shown here come from a person aged 18 to 65 who received the Ad26.COV2.S COVID-19 vaccine or a placebo.

The chain joins TRBV28 to TRBJ2-7, with D hard to call. Per germline, CDR1 MDHEN and CDR2 SYDVKM. The CDR3 length is 11 residues. Trimming left V 7 bases short and J 3 bases short, with 7 bases between. For the CDR3, the DNA is TGTGCCAGCAATGGGCACTACGAGCAGTACTTC. Translation gives CASNGHYEQYF.

The V and J genes are TRBV6-2 or TRBV6-3 and TRBJ1-1; D is possibly TRBD1 (6 bases). The CDR3 sequence is 14 residues long. The V and J ends lost 2 bases and 6 bases respectively, with 13 bases between them. Germline CDR1 MNHEY, CDR2 SVGEGT. The DNA of the CDR3 is TGTGCCAGCAGTTACCACAGGGACTTCGCTGAAGCTTTCTTT. Its protein product is CASSYHRDFAEAFF.

This clone was counted once. This chain uses TRBV29-1 with TRBJ2-4; TRBD1 matches 7 bases. From germline, CDR1 is SQVTM and CDR2 ANQGSEA. This CDR3 region has 11 residues. V trimming: 7 bases; J trimming: 14 bases; junction bases outside the gene matches: 11. The CDR3 DNA follows: TGCAGCGCCGACCAGGACAGGACGAAGTACTTC. Residues: CSADQDRTKYF. The full variable domain, rest sourced from reference TRBV29-1 and TRBJ2-4, is SAVISQKPSRDICQRGTSLTIQCQVDSQVTMMFWYRQQPGQSLTLIATANQGSEATYESGFVIDKFPISRPNLTFSTLTVSNMSPEDSSIYLCSADQDRTKYFGAGTRLSVL.

Many counts were recorded for this clone. V gene TRBV5-5 combines with J gene TRBJ1-1, with no clear D. This CDR3 has 17 amino acids. From germline, CDR1 is SGHKS and CDR2 YYEKEE (reference sequence). V was shortened by 2 bases and J by 0 bases, with 17 bases between the two germline ends. As DNA, the CDR3 is TGTGCCAGCAGCTTAGGATTGGCAGGCCGGATGAACACTGAAGCTTTCTTT. Its protein is CASSLGLAGRMNTEAFF. The variable domain in full, completed from reference TRBV5-5 and TRBJ1-1, reads DAGVTQSPTHLIKTRGQQVTLRCSPISGHKSVSWYQQVLGQGPQFIFQYYEKEERGRGNFPDRFSARQFPNYSSELNVNALLLGDSALYLCASSLGLAGRMNTEAFFGQGTRLTVV.

The V call is TRBV9, the J call TRBJ2-7, with 7 positions matching TRBD1. The V gene end was trimmed by 2 bases and the J gene end by 1 base; junction bases not matched to a gene: 6. Germline CDR1 SGDLS, CDR2 YYNGEE. The CDR3 contains 15 residues. The CDR3 bases are TGTGCCAGCAGCGTGGGGACAGTCCTATCCTACGAGCAGTACTTC. Its protein product is CASSVGTVLSYEQYF. Combining the CDR3 with reference TRBV9 and TRBJ2-7 gives the whole variable domain DSGVTQTPKHLITATGQRVTLRCSPRSGDLSVYWYQQSLDQGLQFLIQYYNGEERAKGNILERFSAQQFPDLHSELNLSSLELGDSALYFCASSVGTVLSYEQYFGPGTRLTVT.

The chain couples TRBV19 to TRBJ1-5; TRBD1 matches at 9 bases. The germline CDR1 and CDR2 sequences are LNHDA and SQIVND (reference sequence). The CDR3 covers 15 residues. J gave up 4 bases and V 7 bases, and 8 bases lay outside the gene matches. The CDR3 region has the DNA TGTGCCAGTAAACCAGGGACAGGGACGAATCAGCCCCAGCATTTT. Encoded protein: CASKPGTGTNQPQHF.

The J gene is TRBJ1-4, the V gene TRBV5-1; a weak D match, TRBD1 (6 bases). The CDR3 consists of 17 residues. CDR1 is SGHRS and CDR2 is YFSETQ in the germline V gene. Trimming shortened V by 0 bases and J by 5 bases, and 17 bases separated the two germline ends. The CDR3 nucleotides are TGCGCCAGCAGCTTGGGACAGGTACTAGCACGCAATGAAAAACTGTTTTTT. This sequence encodes CASSLGQVLARNEKLFF.

A word on this clone: The identical CDR3 is also encoded by other nucleotide sequences in the sample. This sequence joins TRBV9 and TRBJ2-1; tentatively, D is TRBD2 (6 bases). Germline V gene data show CDR1 as SGDLS and CDR2 as YYNGEE. The V gene lost 0 bases and the J gene lost 1 base, with 8 bases spanning the gap. The CDR3 is 15 residues long. CDR3 sequence (DNA): TGTGCCAGCAGCGTAGGGAGCGGGTCCTACAATGAGCAGTTCTTC. Translation gives CASSVGSGSYNEQFF.

The chain recombines TRBV7-2 with TRBJ1-4; D gene unclear. Per germline, CDR1 SGHTA and CDR2 FQGNSA. The CDR3 loop spans 13 amino acids. Trimming took off 7 bases at V and 10 bases at J, with 16 bases between the two ends. CDR3 coding DNA: TGTGCCAGCAACGAGGAGCGGGGTACAAAACTGTTTTTT. Translation gives CASNEERGTKLFF.

This chain connects TRBV6-2 or TRBV6-3 to TRBJ1-1; no firm D call. V was trimmed by 0 bases and J by 8 bases, leaving 7 bases between them. The CDR3 is 12 amino acids. CDR1 is MNHEY, CDR2 SVGEGT, per germline. The CDR3: CASSYSSGEAFF. Here the CDR3 DNA reads TGTGCCAGCAGTTACTCTAGCGGGGAAGCTTTCTTT.

This chain connects TRBV2 to TRBJ1-2; D might be TRBD1 (6 bases). CDR1 and CDR2 (germline): SNHLY, FYNNEI. This CDR3 comprises 13 residues. V was cut by 6 bases and J by 8 bases, with 16 bases left in between. DNA of the CDR3: TGTGCCAGCAGGGGTTTCCGCGGGGGCGGCTACACCTTC. Translated, it gives CASRGFRGGGYTF.

The chain carries TRBV7-9 and TRBJ1-3; TRBD1 is a possible D gene (6 bases). There are 20 residues in the CDR3. V shed 5 bases and J shed 8 bases, with 34 bases lying between them. Germline V gene lookup returns CDR1 SEHNR and CDR2 FQNEAQ (reference sequence). For the CDR3, the DNA is TGTGCCAGCAGCACATCGGTCGGACAGAGCTTGAAGGGGAACATAGACACCATATATTTT. Protein sequence: CASSTSVGQSLKGNIDTIYF. The full variable domain, with the rest looked up from reference TRBV7-9 and TRBJ1-3, is DTGVSQNPRHKITKRGQNVTFRCDPISEHNRLYWYRQTLGQGPEFLTYFQNEAQLEKSRLLSDRFSAERPKGSFSTLEIQRTEQGDSAMYLCASSTSVGQSLKGNIDTIYFGEGSWLTVV.

This clone was seen just once. The chain links TRBV29-1 to TRBJ2-5; 7 bases fit TRBD2. V dropped 4 bases and J dropped 5; count of bases not matched to a gene: 7. The CDR3 totals 13 residues. Germline CDR1 SQVTM, CDR2 ANQGSEA. CDR3 nucleotide sequence: TGCAGCGTTGGCGGGGGTACGTGGGAGACCCAGTACTTC. Its translation: CSVGGGTWETQYF.

The rearrangement uses TRBV28 and TRBJ2-2; no clear D. Germline CDR1 reads MDHEN; CDR2 reads SYDVKM. Trimming stripped 5 bases from V and 4 bases from J, with 11 bases between. This CDR3 has 14 amino acids. The CDR3 sequence is CASSPNTLTGELFF. In DNA, the CDR3 is TGTGCCAGCAGTCCCAATACCCTCACCGGGGAGCTGTTTTTT.

The CDR3 DNA reads as TGTGCCAGCAGCTTATTTACGACCGGGGAGCTGTTTTTT. Translation: CASSLFTTGELFF. The chain recombines TRBV7-2 with TRBJ2-2; D uncertain. The CDR3 length is 13 residues. Germline-derived CDR1 and CDR2 are SGHTA and FQGNSA. The V end lost 2 bases, the J end lost 5 bases, and 6 bases lay between the germline ends.

CDR3 amino acids: CASSLVGGQAYGYTF. The CDR3, as DNA: TGTGCCAGCAGCTTAGTAGGTGGACAGGCCTATGGCTACACCTTC. The chain joins TRBV7-2 to TRBJ1-2, with 7 bases identical to TRBD1. This CDR3 is built from 15 residues. Germline assignment: CDR1 SGHTA and CDR2 FQGNSA. Trimming removed 1 base from V and 4 bases from J; junction bases left unmatched: 6.

The chain joins TRBV29-1 to TRBJ2-5; 7 positions agree with TRBD2. V trimming: 4 bases; J trimming: 5 bases; junction bases outside the gene matches: 10. The CDR3 covers 14 residues. Germline CDR1 is SQVTM and CDR2 is ANQGSEA. CDR3 nucleotide sequence: TGCAGCGTTGTGGGTCTAGCCGGGGGGGAGACCCAGTACTTC. Encoded protein: CSVVGLAGGETQYF.

This clone turned up a few times. The gene calls are TRBV6-2 or TRBV6-3 and TRBJ2-2, with TRBD2 as a possible D gene (6 bases). Germline V gene lookup returns CDR1 MNHEY and CDR2 SVGEGT. CDR3 size: 13 residues. Between the trimmed V and J ends, which lost 5 bases and 4 bases, there was a span of 8 bases. The CDR3 DNA follows: TGTGCCAGCAGTCCGACTAGCACCGGGGAGCTGTTTTTT. Translation: CASSPTSTGELFF.

The chain combines TRBV12-3 or TRBV12-4 with TRBJ2-5; no definite D call. The CDR3 extends over 13 amino acids. Trimming cost V 3 bases and J 2 bases, with 7 bases left between them. The CDR3 protein is CASSFSPQETQYF. The CDR3 DNA reads TGTGCCAGCAGTTTTTCCCCACAAGAGACCCAGTACTTC.

This rearrangement joins TRBV7-2 to TRBJ2-1, with 11 bases lining up with TRBD2. This CDR3 has 15 amino acids. The V and J ends lost 2 bases and 6 bases, in that order; junction bases with no gene match: 3. Germline-derived CDR1 and CDR2 are SGHTA and FQGNSA. The CDR3 bases are TGTGCCAGCAGCTTACGACTAGCGGGATTCAATGAGCAGTTCTTC. It yields the protein CASSLRLAGFNEQFF.

The chain joins TRBV30 to TRBJ1-5; no clear D. Germline V gene sequence: CDR1 GTSNPN, CDR2 SVGIG (reference sequence). The CDR3 runs to 13 residues. Trimming stripped 1 base from V and 7 bases from J, with 11 bases between. CDR3 nucleotide sequence: TGTGCCTGGAGTGGGGTTAATTTACAGCCCCAGCATTTT. This encodes CAWSGVNLQPQHF.

V and J are TRBV9 and TRBJ2-3; D is ambiguous. Trimming shortened V by 0 bases and J by 0 bases, and 17 bases separated the two germline ends. CDR1 and CDR2 (germline): SGDLS, YYNGEE. The CDR3 extends over 18 amino acids. The DNA for the CDR3 is TGTGCCAGCAGCGTAGCCGTCCGCGACCAGCTTAGCACAGATACGCAGTATTTT. It yields the protein CASSVAVRDQLSTDTQYF.

The V and J genes are TRBV11-2 and TRBJ2-7; TRBD1 agrees at 9 bases. The CDR3 length is 15 residues. Germline trimming cut 1 base from V and 7 bases from J; bases unmatched to any gene: 8. CDR1 SGHAT and CDR2 FQNNGV come from the germline V gene. CDR3 region: CASSLGSGTGSEQYF. DNA for the CDR3: TGTGCCAGCAGCTTAGGATCCGGGACAGGGTCAGAGCAGTACTTC.

The V and J genes are TRBV5-1 and TRBJ1-4; TRBD1 matches at 10 bases. Germline V gene data show CDR1 as SGHRS and CDR2 as YFSETQ. This CDR3 spans 14 amino acids. Trimming cost V 5 bases and J 6 bases; bases outside gene matches: 4. Written as DNA, the CDR3 is TGCGCCAGCAGGGAGGGACAGGGGTATGAAAAACTGTTTTTT. This sequence encodes CASREGQGYEKLFF. Full variable domain (outside the CDR3, taken from reference TRBV5-1 and TRBJ1-4): KAGVTQTPRYLIKTRGQQVTLSCSPISGHRSVSWYQQTPGQGLQFLFEYFSETQRNKGNFPGRFSGRQFSNSRSEMNVSTLELGDSALYLCASREGQGYEKLFFGSGTQLSVL.

The chain joins TRBV19 to TRBJ1-5, with D perhaps matching TRBD1 (5 bases). The germline CDR1 and CDR2 sequences are LNHDA and SQIVND (reference sequence). The CDR3 contains 13 residues. V lost 4 bases and J lost 7, with 11 bases in between. CDR3 loop: CASSTAGQQPQHF. As DNA, the CDR3 is TGTGCCAGTAGTACGGCAGGGCAACAGCCCCAGCATTTT.